This TCR beta chain derives from a study of blood T cell repertoires in COVID-19 (dated by TCRdb to about 2020). Study-level background: The collaborator samples originated in the United States, Italy and Spain and spanned the acute and convalescent phases of COVID-19. The material from the prospective study consisted of cDNA or gDNA derived from T cells, B-cell-depleted T cells, or PBMCs. The dataset comprised deeply sampled blood TCRbeta repertoires from subjects exposed to, actively infected with, or recovered from COVID-19. A freely available public database, intended as a resource for researchers studying the immune response to SARS-CoV-2, is where the repertoires were released. Samples came from the ongoing ImmuneRACE study (first 160 participants) plus 1,254 subjects from 6 global collaborators. Nearly every sample came with metadata listing a de-identified subject ID, COVID-19 status, age in years and sex. Where available, HLA class I and class II types were obtained from metadata supplied by the sample provider rather than from assay-based typing.

A second Seattle source provided samples from volunteer blood donors who had recovered from COVID-19. The collaborating institutions used their own protocols to collect whole blood in K2EDTA tubes. Collaborator samples were shipped for TCRbeta analysis as frozen whole blood, isolated PBMCs, or DNA extracted from either sample type. Note on this clone: What this receptor recognizes is not known. Compared with germline, one end of the junction differs, possibly owing to a read error.

The germline V gene sets CDR1 to MNHEY and CDR2 to SVGAGI. The CDR3, cysteine through phenylalanine, is 15 amino acids long. Only the CDR3 part of the read is kept: 45 bases, read in frame from the first base. On the study overall, not on this receptor specifically: How much clinical and demographic metadata was included differed by source and by participant, and the metadata was provided uncurated.

TCRbeta CDR3 regions were amplified from genomic DNA using the immunoSEQ Assay, a bias-controlled multiplex PCR. Concerning the study's data processing: Within the assay, amplification of reference gene primers was used to estimate how many nucleated cells each sample contained. Sequence reads were collapsed and filtered to measure the absolute abundance of every unique TCRbeta CDR3 rearrangement. For each sample, productive Simpson clonality was calculated by taking the square root of Simpson's diversity index across productive rearrangements. Here the immuneACCESS table is served through TCRdb, limited to in-frame sequences with V and J called. Missing clones are a known gap in these copies; in checked studies unresolved V genes cover under half, and the rest lacks a known reason. The V and J calls and clone size come from that table; D and trimming were worked out from the DNA. The table for this sample lists hundreds of thousands of clones; under 90% of them were counted only once. Jointly, the top ten make up 7.5% to 10% of the sample.

Sequencing was performed on peripheral blood. The sequence was collected from a woman between 50 and 59 years old who had recovered from COVID-19. Here the chain combines TRBV6-5 and TRBJ1-5, with no confident D gene call. The CDR3 has the sequence CASSNSAVSDQPQHF. The nucleotide sequence reads as follows: TGTGCCAGCAGTAACTCAGCGGTTAGTGATCAGCCCCAGCATTTT.